Listed below are T cell receptor beta chains from one sample, sequenced in a study of blood T cell repertoires in COVID-19. Sequenced by immunoSEQ multiplex PCR; TCRdb stores in-frame clones only, minus some. The sample has 20,000 or so clones; 86% are singletons. The sample comprised peripheral blood. These receptors came from a man aged 50 to 59 with active COVID-19. Each CDR3 is given with its conserved first and last residue. Each record gives: CDR3 DNA, CDR3 protein, J gene, clone size, D gene, V gene. The D gene is left open where the match is weak. Some rows have no size entry. The others give once, few or many, or a class for an expanded clone.

TGTGCCAGCACTCAGGGAGGGTTGGGAACCGGGGAGCTGTTTTTT CASTQGGLGTGELFF TRBJ2-2 . TRBD2 TRBV6-5
TGTGCCAGCAGCCGGGACAGGGGCACCGAGCAGTACTTC CASSRDRGTEQYF TRBJ2-7 . TRBD1 TRBV9
TGTGCCAGCACTGAAAGGAGAGACGAAGGCTACACCTTC CASTERRDEGYTF TRBJ1-2 once . TRBV6-6
TGTGCCAGCAGCGGGGGGGCGCCGGGGGATGAAAAACTGTTTTTT CASSGGAPGDEKLFF TRBJ1-4 . . TRBV7-9
TGTGCCAGCAGCTTAGGCCGGGGACTAGCCGACAGGTACCAAGAGACCCAGTACTTC CASSLGRGLADRYQETQYF TRBJ2-5 . TRBD2 TRBV11-3
TGTGCCAGCAGTGACAGGGCCCAAGAGACCCAGTACTTC CASSDRAQETQYF TRBJ2-5 . TRBD1 TRBV12-3/TRBV12-4
TGTGCCAGCAGTGAATGGCCGACAGGCTCCTACGAGCAGTACTTC CASSEWPTGSYEQYF TRBJ2-7 . . TRBV2
TGTGCCAGCAGTGAGACGGGAAAGCAGTTCTTC CASSETGKQFF TRBJ2-1 . . TRBV2
TGTGCCAGCAGCTCAGACCCGGGACTAGCGGATACAAACACAGATACGCAGTATTTT CASSSDPGLADTNTDTQYF TRBJ2-3 . TRBD2 TRBV7-3
TGTGCCAGCAGTCGGGGCCGAGCGGGGGTGGATACGCAGTATTTT CASSRGRAGVDTQYF TRBJ2-3 . TRBD2 TRBV6-5
TGTGCCAGCAGCCCCCTCGTAGCCTACGAGCAGTACTTC CASSPLVAYEQYF TRBJ2-7 . . TRBV7-9
TGCGCCAGCAGTGACCCTGGGGAGACAGGGACCGGCTACACCTTC CASSDPGETGTGYTF TRBJ1-2 . TRBD1 TRBV10-1
TGTGCCAGCAGCCTGTCCGGGACAGGGTTTGGCACAGATACGCAGTATTTT CASSLSGTGFGTDTQYF TRBJ2-3 . TRBD1 TRBV9
TGTGCCAGCAAGGGACAGGGGAACACCGGGGAGCTGTTTTTT CASKGQGNTGELFF TRBJ2-2 . TRBD1 TRBV2
TGTGCCAGCCGAACGACTAGCGGGAGGAAGGGCTCCTACGAGCAGTACTTC CASRTTSGRKGSYEQYF TRBJ2-7 . TRBD2 TRBV2
TGTGCCAGCAGCCCCCTCCGAGCGGCCAGCACAGATACGCAGTATTTT CASSPLRAASTDTQYF TRBJ2-3 . . TRBV7-9
TGTGCCAGCTCATCATTGACAGGGGCGAACACTGAAGCTTTCTTT CASSSLTGANTEAFF TRBJ1-1 . TRBD1 TRBV18
TGTGCCAGCAGCCCCCGAGGGACTCGATACAATGAGCAGTTCTTC CASSPRGTRYNEQFF TRBJ2-1 few . TRBV9
TGTGCCAGCAGTTATACCTCGGGGGGGGGCCAAGAGACCCAGTACTTC CASSYTSGGGQETQYF TRBJ2-5 . TRBD2 TRBV6-2/TRBV6-3
TGTGCCAGCAGCCCGACTAGCGGGGGGGCCTTAGATACGCAGTATTTT CASSPTSGGALDTQYF TRBJ2-3 . TRBD2 TRBV7-3
TGTGCCAGCAGCCGGGGACTAGCGGGATCCTACGAGCAGTACTTC CASSRGLAGSYEQYF TRBJ2-7 . TRBD2 TRBV6-5
TGTGCCAGCAGCCCACATAGCGGGAGGGCCGGAAATACGCAGTATTTT CASSPHSGRAGNTQYF TRBJ2-3 . TRBD2 TRBV28
TGTGCCAGCAGCTTATTTCGCGGGGGTGAGCAGTACTTC CASSLFRGGEQYF TRBJ2-7 . TRBD2 TRBV7-2
TGTGCCAGTAGTACTGCGACAGGCGAGCAGTACTTC CASSTATGEQYF TRBJ2-7 once . TRBV19
TGTGCCAGCAGTGCCCGCGGACAGTATAGCAATCAGCCCCAGCATTTT CASSARGQYSNQPQHF TRBJ1-5 . . TRBV6-1
TGTGCCAGCAGCGTAACAGGGAACACCGGGGAGCTGTTTTTT CASSVTGNTGELFF TRBJ2-2 . . TRBV9
TGTGCCAGCAGCTCCCTCCGACAGTCCCTGGCCAACGTCCTGACTTTC CASSSLRQSLANVLTF TRBJ2-6 . . TRBV7-9
TGTGCCAGCAGCCCAGTGGGGGGGCGGAGGGGCTACACCTTC CASSPVGGRRGYTF TRBJ1-2 . . TRBV9
TGCGCCAGCAGCCTCCCGACAGGATCGGTAGAGACCCAGTACTTC CASSLPTGSVETQYF TRBJ2-5 few . TRBV4-1
TGTGCCACCAGTCCGACTAGCGGGGGGTCTTACGAGCAGTACTTC CATSPTSGGSYEQYF TRBJ2-7 few TRBD2 TRBV15
TGTGCCACCAGCACGACAGGGAAAAGCACAGATACGCAGTATTTT CATSTTGKSTDTQYF TRBJ2-3 . TRBD1 TRBV15
TGTGCCAGCAGGACACCTGGAGAGACCCAGTACTTC CASRTPGETQYF TRBJ2-5 few . TRBV28
TGTGCCAGCAGTTGGGGGGACCTCGGGCAGTACTTC CASSWGDLGQYF TRBJ2-7 . . TRBV5-6
TGTGCCAGCAAACGGACAGAAAGCACAGATACGCAGTATTTT CASKRTESTDTQYF TRBJ2-3 once . TRBV2
TGTGCCAGCAGCTTAGTCCCGTCTAGCGGGAACACCGGGGAGCTGTTTTTT CASSLVPSSGNTGELFF TRBJ2-2 few TRBD2 TRBV7-9
TGTGCCAGCTCACCCACACAACACGGGTCTGGCGAGCAGTACTTC CASSPTQHGSGEQYF TRBJ2-7 . . TRBV18
TGTGCCAGCAGCCCCGGTGAGCGGGGGGGCCCCGGGGAGCTGTTTTTT CASSPGERGGPGELFF TRBJ2-2 . TRBD2 TRBV6-6
TGTGCCAGCAGCCCGTACGGGACAGGTTCTGGGGCCAACGTCCTGACTTTC CASSPYGTGSGANVLTF TRBJ2-6 . TRBD1 TRBV7-2
TGTGCCAGCAGCCAACGGACAGGGTTGGGATCTGGGGCCAACGTCCTGACTTTC CASSQRTGLGSGANVLTF TRBJ2-6 . TRBD1 TRBV7-3
TGTGCCAGCAGCGTAGAGGGGGCCGCTAACTATGGCTACACCTTC CASSVEGAANYGYTF TRBJ1-2 . TRBD1 TRBV9
TGTGCCATCAGTGACCCAGGGGGCACCTACAATGAGCAGTTCTTC CAISDPGGTYNEQFF TRBJ2-1 . TRBD1 TRBV10-3
TGTGCCAGCTTATCCGGGTCCAAAACCGGGGAGCTGTTTTTT CASLSGSKTGELFF TRBJ2-2 . . TRBV28
TGTGCCAGCAGCGGGGGCGGGAGGGCCGTAAAGGGGGCAGATACGCAGTATTTT CASSGGGRAVKGADTQYF TRBJ2-3 few TRBD2 TRBV3-1/TRBV3-2
TGCGCCAGCAGCTCGGGACAGTTGGGCACTGAAGCTTTCTTT CASSSGQLGTEAFF TRBJ1-1 . TRBD1 TRBV5-1
TGCGCCAGCAGCCAAGATCTAATTAGCGGGGTAGGGAACACCGGGGAGCTGTTTTTT CASSQDLISGVGNTGELFF TRBJ2-2 . TRBD2 TRBV4-3
TGTGCCAGCAGCTTAAGGGCAGGGGATTCACCCCTCCACTTT CASSLRAGDSPLHF TRBJ1-6 . . TRBV11-2
TGTGCCAGCAGTTCGGAGGGTCCTCGAACAGATACGCAGTATTTT CASSSEGPRTDTQYF TRBJ2-3 . . TRBV27
TGTGCCAGCAGCTCCCCGACAGGCAATTCACCCCTCCACTTT CASSSPTGNSPLHF TRBJ1-6 . . TRBV5-4
TGTGCCAGCAGCCCGACAGGGGGACGAACTGAAGCTTTCTTT CASSPTGGRTEAFF TRBJ1-1 . TRBD1 TRBV7-2
TGTGCCAGCAGCAAATCTAGCGGGACCTTTTTTACGCAGTATTTT CASSKSSGTFFTQYF TRBJ2-3 . TRBD2 TRBV5-6
TGTGCCAGCAGCTTAGGGGGGCGCCCCCTCCACTTT CASSLGGRPLHF TRBJ1-6 . . TRBV11-2
TGTGCCAGCAGTTACTCCAGGGGTAGGAATTCACCCCTCCACTTT CASSYSRGRNSPLHF TRBJ1-6 . . TRBV6-5
TGTGCCAGCAGCGCCCGACAAAGGGAGGGCCGTCAAGCTTTCTTT CASSARQREGRQAFF TRBJ1-1 medium-sized . TRBV11-3
TGTGCCAGCAGGAACAACAGGGGGCAGAACGGTGAGCAGTTCTTC CASRNNRGQNGEQFF TRBJ2-1 . TRBD1 TRBV28